This note documents a single TCR beta chain sequence. The source of the sample is a study of T cells in Graves' hyperthyroidism and ophthalmopathy. Diagnoses were made from clinical symptoms, serum measures (thyroxine and TRAb), thyroid ultrasound and orbital computed tomography. Germline V CDR1 and CDR2: ENHRY, SYGVKD. This CDR3 spans 15 amino acids. V lost 0 bases, J lost 7 bases, and 5 bases stayed unmatched. What was amplified from RNA transcripts were TCR beta CDR3 regions. First-round RT-PCR of the TCR CDR3 relied on the HTBI primer set. TCRdb analysed the multiplex PCR reads with MiXCR anew, one entry per CDR3 protein. The repertoire holds over 150,000 distinct CDR3 sequences, with around 16% as singletons.

V gene TRBV10-3 combines with J gene TRBJ1-5, with 8 bases that match TRBD1. Sequenced input: blood. The TCR was taken from a woman in her fifties or sixties with Graves' hyperthyroidism. This CDR3 is CAISESGQGPQPQHF. CDR3 nucleotide sequence: TGTGCCATCAGTGAGTCAGGACAGGGTCCCCAGCCCCAGCATTTT.